A single sample is the source of the 2 T cell receptor beta chains below, sequenced in a study of cytotoxic CD8 clonotypes in ibrutinib-treated CLL. Measured with immunoSEQ multiplex PCR; TCRdb has only the in-frame clones, and not every one. The table has approximately 130,000 clones, around four fifths seen once. Sequencing was performed on PBMCs, taken after 24 months of ibrutinib treatment. Source of these receptors: a human donor with chronic lymphocytic leukemia.

The genes are TRBV6-6 and TRBJ2-3; the D is unclear. The CDR3 loop spans 13 amino acids. V lost 5 bases and J 3 bases, leaving 9 bases between the germline ends. Germline V gene sequence: CDR1 MNHNY, CDR2 SVGAGI (reference sequence). CDR3 sequence reads: CASSPPETDTQYF. As DNA, the CDR3 is TGTGCCAGCAGTCCACCAGAAACAGATACGCAGTATTTT.

The sample holds one count of this clone. The chain carries TRBV5-1 and TRBJ2-3; D gene ambiguous. The V and J ends lost 0 bases and 0 bases respectively, with 8 bases between them. CDR3 length: 15 amino acids. Germline V lookup: CDR1 SGHRS, CDR2 YFSETQ. CDR3 region: CASSLASPSTDTQYF. Here the CDR3 DNA reads TGCGCCAGCAGCTTGGCCAGTCCCAGCACAGATACGCAGTATTTT.